These 22 T cell receptor beta chains came from one sample sequenced in a study of T cell responses to AZD1222 COVID-19 vaccine. Repertoires were generated with immunoSEQ multiplex PCR, while TCRdb's copy carries only in-frame clones and drops some. The table has 80,000 to 100,000 clones, roughly 90% seen once. The material sequenced was peripheral blood, taken on day 0 of AZD1222 vaccination. These receptors were obtained from an adult in good health.

The J gene is TRBJ1-1, the V gene TRBV28; TRBD1 matches 9 bases. Looked up from germline, CDR1 is MDHEN and CDR2 is SYDVKM. The CDR3 sequence is 16 residues long. Trimming at V came to 3 bases and at J to 4 bases, leaving 9 bases not matched to a gene. CDR3 amino acids: CASSFPRTGVTTEAFF. Written as DNA, the CDR3 is TGTGCCAGCAGTTTTCCCAGGACAGGGGTGACCACTGAAGCTTTCTTT.

The chain carries TRBV19 and TRBJ1-5; D perhaps matches TRBD1 (6 bases). Trimming shortened V by 5 bases and J by 0 bases, and 17 bases separated the two germline ends. The CDR3 is 17 amino acids. Germline V gene sequence: CDR1 LNHDA, CDR2 SQIVND (reference sequence). This CDR3 is CASSRQGIEFSNQPQHF. Here the CDR3 DNA reads TGTGCCAGTAGTCGGCAGGGGATTGAATTTAGCAATCAGCCCCAGCATTTT.

This chain uses TRBV27 with TRBJ1-1; D remains ambiguous. The V gene's germline CDR1 is MNHEY and CDR2 SMNVEV (reference sequence). With 6 bases removed from V and 6 bases from J, the gap between germline ends came to 8 bases. The CDR3 has 11 residues. The CDR3: CASSEGPEAFF. CDR3 nucleotide sequence: TGTGCCAGCAGCGAGGGCCCTGAAGCTTTCTTT.

The chain couples TRBV9 to TRBJ2-5; D is perhaps TRBD1 (8 bases). V shed 0 bases and J shed 4 bases, with 22 bases lying between them. Germline assignment: CDR1 SGDLS and CDR2 YYNGEE. The CDR3 is 18 amino acids. CDR3 protein: CASSVGVLSTGGGETQYF. The CDR3 region has the DNA TGTGCCAGCAGCGTAGGAGTCCTCTCTACAGGGGGGGGAGAGACCCAGTACTTC. Filled out from reference TRBV9 and TRBJ2-5, the complete variable domain reads DSGVTQTPKHLITATGQRVTLRCSPRSGDLSVYWYQQSLDQGLQFLIQYYNGEERAKGNILERFSAQQFPDLHSELNLSSLELGDSALYFCASSVGVLSTGGGETQYFGPGTRLLVL.

This clone appeared a few times. The V gene is TRBV6-5, the J gene TRBJ2-3; D not certain. Germline CDR1 reads MNHEY; CDR2 reads SVGAGI. CDR3 length: 15 residues. The V end lost 7 bases, the J end lost 0 bases, and 14 bases lay between the germline ends. CDR3 nucleotides: TGTGCCAGCACCGCAAGGCCCCCCAGCACAGATACGCAGTATTTT. The encoded protein is CASTARPPSTDTQYF.

The chain links TRBV7-9 to TRBJ1-2, with D hard to call. CDR3 length: 13 residues. V was pared by 7 bases and J by 4 bases, with 13 bases between. CDR1 and CDR2 from the germline V gene are SEHNR and FQNEAQ (reference sequence). CDR3 sequence reads: CASTEKVTYGYTF. For the CDR3, the DNA is TGTGCCAGCACCGAGAAGGTAACCTATGGCTACACCTTC. Full variable domain (outside the CDR3, taken from reference TRBV7-9 and TRBJ1-2): DTGVSQNPRHKITKRGQNVTFRCDPISEHNRLYWYRQTLGQGPEFLTYFQNEAQLEKSRLLSDRFSAERPKGSFSTLEIQRTEQGDSAMYLCASTEKVTYGYTFGSGTRLTVV.

This chain connects TRBV6-1 to TRBJ2-7, with 9 nucleotides matching TRBD2. This CDR3 has 14 residues. Looked up from germline, CDR1 is MNHNS and CDR2 is SASEGT. Trimming at V came to 3 bases and at J to 10 bases, leaving 10 bases not matched to a gene. DNA for the CDR3: TGTGCCAGCAGTGATTTAGCGGGAGCGACGAGCCAGTACTTC. This gives the protein CASSDLAGATSQYF.

The chain links TRBV6-6 to TRBJ2-3, with 12 bases aligning to TRBD2. This CDR3 contains 17 residues. J lost 1 base, V lost 5 bases, and 7 bases had no gene match. Germline V gene sequence: CDR1 MNHNY, CDR2 SVGAGI (reference sequence). The DNA for the CDR3 is TGTGCCAGCAGTCCCCCGACTAGCGGGAGACGCACAGATACGCAGTATTTT. It specifies CASSPPTSGRRTDTQYF.

The V call is TRBV6-6, the J call TRBJ1-2; a possible D gene is TRBD1 (5 bases). The length of the CDR3 is 14 residues. Germline CDR1 reads MNHNY; CDR2 reads SVGAGI (reference sequence). V lost 0 bases and J 4 bases, leaving 9 bases between the germline ends. CDR3 sequence: CASSYSGGSYGYTF. The CDR3 DNA sequence: TGTGCCAGCAGTTACTCTGGGGGGAGCTATGGCTACACCTTC.

The rearrangement joins TRBV11-3 to TRBJ2-1, with TRBD2 matching 13 bases. V was pared by 2 bases and J by 8 bases, with 6 bases of the junction left unmatched. The CDR3 is made up of 16 amino acids. Germline-derived CDR1 and CDR2 are SGHNT and YENEEA. CDR3: CASSLTGLAGSHEQFF. CDR3 DNA sequence: TGTGCCAGCAGCTTAACGGGACTAGCGGGAAGTCATGAGCAGTTCTTC.

This chain joins TRBV19 and TRBJ2-7, with 7 bases lining up with TRBD1. The V and J ends lost 3 bases and 3 bases, in that order; junction bases with no gene match: 8. Germline CDR1 is LNHDA and CDR2 is SQIVND (reference sequence). The CDR3 contains 15 residues. The chain's CDR3 is CASSIAAGGVYEQYF. The DNA of the CDR3 is TGTGCCAGTAGTATCGCCGCAGGGGGAGTCTACGAGCAGTACTTC.

CDR3 region: CARSANRGPEASGTLPSYNEQFF. For the CDR3, the DNA is TGTGCCAGAAGCGCAAACAGGGGGCCCGAGGCTAGCGGGACTCTTCCTTCCTACAATGAGCAGTTCTTC. The chain joins TRBV5-3 to TRBJ2-1, with D perhaps assigned TRBD1 or TRBD2 (9 bases each). TRBV5-3 falls under the ORF class, with uncertain function. The V and J ends lost 4 bases and 1 base respectively, with 36 bases between them. The length of the CDR3 is 23 residues.

The rearrangement uses TRBV19 and TRBJ1-2; weak D call: TRBD1 (6 bases). This CDR3 spans 13 amino acids. Trimming cost V 6 bases and J 8 bases, with 16 bases left between them. Germline lookup yields CDR1 LNHDA and CDR2 SQIVND (reference sequence). The CDR3 nucleotides read TGTGCCAGTAGGTCAACAGGGCGCTACGGCTACACCTTC. Its translation is CASRSTGRYGYTF. Full variable domain (outside the CDR3, taken from reference TRBV19 and TRBJ1-2): DGGITQSPKYLFRKEGQNVTLSCEQNLNHDAMYWYRQDPGQGLRLIYYSQIVNDFQKGDIAEGYSVSREKKESFPLTVTSAQKNPTAFYLCASRSTGRYGYTFGSGTRLTVV.

The rearrangement links TRBV20-1 to TRBJ2-3; the match to TRBD2 covers 9 bases. V was clipped by 3 bases and J by 3 bases; unmatched bases: 1. CDR1 DFQATT and CDR2 SNEGSKA come from the germline V gene (reference sequence). There are 13 residues in the CDR3. The CDR3 sequence is CSASSGRTDTQYF. The DNA of the CDR3 is TGCAGTGCTAGTAGCGGGAGAACAGATACGCAGTATTTT.

This chain uses TRBV24-1 with TRBJ2-2; TRBD1 matches at 8 bases. The ends lost 7 bases at V and 6 bases at J; junction bases unmatched: 9. The CDR3 sequence is 15 residues long. Germline V gene sequence: CDR1 KGHDR, CDR2 SFDVKD. CDR3 region: CATSGQGASAGELFF. In DNA, the CDR3 is TGTGCCACCAGCGGGCAGGGGGCCTCGGCCGGGGAGCTGTTTTTT.

The J gene is TRBJ1-1, the V gene TRBV18, with D hard to call. CDR3 length: 13 amino acids. Germline values: CDR1 KGHSH, CDR2 LQKENI. With 3 bases removed from V and 2 bases from J, the gap between germline ends came to 7 bases. This CDR3 is CASSPRSNTEAFF. The CDR3 DNA sequence: TGTGCCAGCTCACCCCGGTCTAACACTGAAGCTTTCTTT.

This clone was observed a few times. Here the CDR3 DNA reads TGTGCCAGCACGACTTCCTTTGGGGGGGCCAACGTCCTGACTTTC. Translated, it gives CASTTSFGGANVLTF. The gene calls are TRBV13 and TRBJ2-6, with D hard to call. V lost 7 bases and J 4 bases, leaving 14 bases between the germline ends. This CDR3 is 15 amino acids long. Looked up from germline, CDR1 is PRHDT and CDR2 is FYEKMQ (reference sequence).

The V and J genes are TRBV9 and TRBJ2-1, with D maybe TRBD2 (5 bases). The germline V gene encodes CDR1 SGDLS and CDR2 YYNGEE. V dropped 0 bases and J dropped 5 bases, with 9 bases sitting between them. The CDR3 spans 14 residues. CDR3: CASSVGGLNNEQFF. For the CDR3, the DNA is TGTGCCAGCAGCGTAGGAGGGCTCAACAATGAGCAGTTCTTC. Together with reference TRBV9 and TRBJ2-1, the CDR3 gives the full variable domain: DSGVTQTPKHLITATGQRVTLRCSPRSGDLSVYWYQQSLDQGLQFLIQYYNGEERAKGNILERFSAQQFPDLHSELNLSSLELGDSALYFCASSVGGLNNEQFFGPGTRLTVL.

The genes are TRBV6-5 and TRBJ2-7, with 9 bases identical to TRBD1. The CDR3 covers 15 residues. Germline-derived CDR1 and CDR2 are MNHEY and SVGAGI. Germline trimming cut 0 bases from V and 3 bases from J; bases unmatched to any gene: 3. The CDR3 protein is CASSYSPTGGYEQYF. The DNA for the CDR3 is TGTGCCAGCAGTTACTCGCCGACAGGGGGCTACGAGCAGTACTTC.

The rearrangement links TRBV10-3 to TRBJ1-2; 7 bases map to TRBD1. Germline assignment: CDR1 ENHRY and CDR2 SYGVKD. Germline trimming cut 4 bases from V and 5 bases from J; bases unmatched to any gene: 10. The CDR3 has 15 residues. The CDR3 here is CAISGDSNPFYGYTF. The CDR3 DNA follows: TGTGCCATCAGTGGGGACAGTAATCCGTTTTATGGCTACACCTTC.

The rearrangement links TRBV29-1 to TRBJ2-4; 9 positions agree with TRBD1. The germline gives CDR1 SQVTM, CDR2 ANQGSEA. With V trimmed by 4 bases and J by 9 bases, 16 bases remained unmatched. The CDR3 is 16 amino acids. CDR3 loop: CSVVVGQGPTGGIQYF. The DNA of the CDR3 is TGCAGCGTTGTAGTTGGACAGGGGCCTACCGGGGGCATTCAGTACTTC.

The V call is TRBV12-3 or TRBV12-4, the J call TRBJ1-1; 7 bases agree with TRBD1. The CDR3 extends over 13 amino acids. The V gene end was trimmed by 4 bases and the J gene end by 1 base; junction bases not matched to a gene: 0. The CDR3 DNA is TGTGCCAGCAGTTACAGGGGGAACACTGAAGCTTTCTTT. Amino acids: CASSYRGNTEAFF.